This T cell receptor beta chain was identified during a study of T-cell reconstitution after alpha-beta-depleted transplantation in children. The TCRbeta library incorporated unique molecular identifiers. One entry per CDR3 protein, called by TCRdb with MiXCR from the PCR reads. In the table there are about 300,000 distinct CDR3 sequences, 10% of which are singletons. The table lists this clonotype with many counts. V was shortened by 4 bases and J by 4 bases, with 9 bases between the two germline ends. The CDR3 loop spans 12 amino acids. Germline CDR1 reads SGHRS; CDR2 reads YFSETQ. The receptor comes from a boy in the first two years of life with acute myeloid leukemia, due to receive a stem cell transplant. The sequencing used PBMCs, collected before TCRalphabeta/CD19-depleted stem cell transplant. The chain combines TRBV5-1 with TRBJ2-7; D ambiguous. The CDR3 loop is CASSTLGYEQYF. In nucleotides, the CDR3 is TGCGCCAGCAGCACCCTGGGTTACGAGCAGTACTTC.